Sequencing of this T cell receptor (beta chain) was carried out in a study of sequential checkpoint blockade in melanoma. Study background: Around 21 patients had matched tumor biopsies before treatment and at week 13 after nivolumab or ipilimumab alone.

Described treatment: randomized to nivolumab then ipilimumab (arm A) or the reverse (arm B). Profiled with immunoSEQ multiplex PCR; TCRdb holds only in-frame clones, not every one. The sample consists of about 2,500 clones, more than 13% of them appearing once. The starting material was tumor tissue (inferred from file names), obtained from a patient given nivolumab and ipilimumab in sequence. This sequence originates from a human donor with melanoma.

DNA for the CDR3: TGTGCCAGCTTTGGACAGGGTGGCGGCTACACCTTC. Its protein is CASFGQGGGYTF. The chain recombines TRBV6-8 with TRBJ1-2; 8 nucleotides match TRBD1. Germline values: CDR1 MNHGY, CDR2 SAAAGT. This CDR3 is built from 12 residues. The V segment lost 8 bases and the J segment 8 bases; nucleotides outside the gene matches: 7.